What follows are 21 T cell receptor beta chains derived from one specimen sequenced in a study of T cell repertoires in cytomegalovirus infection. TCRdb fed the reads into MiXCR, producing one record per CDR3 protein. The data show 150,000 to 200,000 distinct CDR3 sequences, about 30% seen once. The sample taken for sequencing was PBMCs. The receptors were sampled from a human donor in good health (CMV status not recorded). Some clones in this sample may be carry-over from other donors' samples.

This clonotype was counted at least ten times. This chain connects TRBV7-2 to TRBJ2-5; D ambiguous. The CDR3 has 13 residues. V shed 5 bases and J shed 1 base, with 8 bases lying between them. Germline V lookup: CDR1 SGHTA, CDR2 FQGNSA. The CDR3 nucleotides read TGTGCCAGCAGCGCGCCGGTCCAAGAGACCCAGTACTTC. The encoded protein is CASSAPVQETQYF.

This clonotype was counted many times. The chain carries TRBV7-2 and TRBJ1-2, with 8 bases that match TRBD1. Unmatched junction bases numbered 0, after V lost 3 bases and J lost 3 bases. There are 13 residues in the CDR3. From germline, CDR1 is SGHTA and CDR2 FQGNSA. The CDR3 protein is CASSLTGDYGYTF. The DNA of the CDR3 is TGTGCCAGCAGCTTGACAGGGGACTATGGCTACACCTTC.

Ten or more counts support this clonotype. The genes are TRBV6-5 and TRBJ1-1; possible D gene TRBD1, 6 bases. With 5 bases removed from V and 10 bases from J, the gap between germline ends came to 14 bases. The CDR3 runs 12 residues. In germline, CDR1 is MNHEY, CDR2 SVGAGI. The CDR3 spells CASSVTGLSAFF. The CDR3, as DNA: TGTGCCAGCAGTGTAACAGGGCTATCAGCTTTCTTT.

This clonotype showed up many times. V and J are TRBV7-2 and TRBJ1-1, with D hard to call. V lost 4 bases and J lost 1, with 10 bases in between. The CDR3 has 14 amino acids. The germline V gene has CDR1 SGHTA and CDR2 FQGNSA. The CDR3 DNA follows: TGTGCCAGCAGCTCCCTCCCTGGGAACACTGAAGCTTTCTTT. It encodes CASSSLPGNTEAFF.

CDR3 DNA sequence: TGTGCCAGCAGCTCCCGGGTGAATGAAAAACTGTTTTTT. This gives the protein CASSSRVNEKLFF. The V and J genes are TRBV6-2 or TRBV6-3 and TRBJ1-4; D unresolved. The CDR3 has 13 amino acids. The germline V gene encodes CDR1 MNHEY and CDR2 SVGEGT. The ends were cut back, 6 bases at V and 5 bases at J, with 10 bases in the middle.

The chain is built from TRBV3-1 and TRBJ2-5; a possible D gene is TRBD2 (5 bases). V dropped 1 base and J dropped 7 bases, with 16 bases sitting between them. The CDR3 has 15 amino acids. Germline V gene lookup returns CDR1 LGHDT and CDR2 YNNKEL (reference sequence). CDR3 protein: CASSQVVLVDATQYF. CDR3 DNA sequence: TGTGCCAGCAGCCAAGTCGTACTAGTCGATGCGACCCAGTACTTC.

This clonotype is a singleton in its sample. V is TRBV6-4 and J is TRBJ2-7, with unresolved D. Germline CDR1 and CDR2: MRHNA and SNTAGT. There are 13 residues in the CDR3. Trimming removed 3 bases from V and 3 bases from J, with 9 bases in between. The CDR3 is CASSESAGYEQYF. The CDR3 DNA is TGTGCCAGCAGTGAATCGGCTGGCTACGAGCAGTACTTC.

In DNA form, the CDR3 reads TGTGCCAGCAGCCCCTTAGGGGGCAGTGAGCAGTACTTC. Its protein is CASSPLGGSEQYF. The chain employs TRBV7-3 and TRBJ2-7; 7 positions match TRBD1. The trim removed 5 bases at V and 7 bases at J, leaving 8 bases unmatched. The CDR3 contains 13 residues. Germline CDR1 reads SGHTA; CDR2 reads FQGTGA.

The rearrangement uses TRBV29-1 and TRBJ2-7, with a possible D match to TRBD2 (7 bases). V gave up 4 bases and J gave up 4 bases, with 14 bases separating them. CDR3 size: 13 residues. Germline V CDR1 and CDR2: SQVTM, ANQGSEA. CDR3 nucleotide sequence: TGCAGCGTTGGATGGGGGGGCTCATACGAGCAGTACTTC. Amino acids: CSVGWGGSYEQYF.

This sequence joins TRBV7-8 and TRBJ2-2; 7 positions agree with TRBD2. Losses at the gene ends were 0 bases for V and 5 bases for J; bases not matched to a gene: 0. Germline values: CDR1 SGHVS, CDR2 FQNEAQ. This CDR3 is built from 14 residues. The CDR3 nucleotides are TGTGCCAGCAGCTTAGCGCGGGGGACCGGGGAGCTGTTTTTT. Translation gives CASSLARGTGELFF. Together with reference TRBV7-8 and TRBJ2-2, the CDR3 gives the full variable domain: GAGVSQSPRYKVAKRGQDVALRCDPISGHVSLFWYQQALGQGPEFLTYFQNEAQLDKSGLPSDRFFAERPEGSVSTLKIQRTQQEDSAVYLCASSLARGTGELFFGEGSRLTVL.

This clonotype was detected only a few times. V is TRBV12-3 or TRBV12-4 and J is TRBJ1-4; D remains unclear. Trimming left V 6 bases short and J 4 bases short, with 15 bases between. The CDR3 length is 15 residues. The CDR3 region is CASRTTEQFNEKLFF. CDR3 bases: TGTGCCAGCAGGACTACGGAGCAGTTTAATGAAAAACTGTTTTTT.

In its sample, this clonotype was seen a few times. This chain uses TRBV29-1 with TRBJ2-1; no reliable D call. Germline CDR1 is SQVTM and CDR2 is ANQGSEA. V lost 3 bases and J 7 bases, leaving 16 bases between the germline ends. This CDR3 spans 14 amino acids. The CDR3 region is CSVDDTFAQNEQFF. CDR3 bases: TGCAGCGTTGACGACACGTTCGCCCAAAATGAGCAGTTCTTC.

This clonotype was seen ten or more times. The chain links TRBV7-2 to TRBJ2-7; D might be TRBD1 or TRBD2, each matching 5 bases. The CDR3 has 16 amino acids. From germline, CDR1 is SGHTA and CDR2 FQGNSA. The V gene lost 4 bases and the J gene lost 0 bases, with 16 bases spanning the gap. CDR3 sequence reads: CASSSNRGVSSYEQYF. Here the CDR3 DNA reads TGTGCCAGCAGCTCAAATCGGGGCGTTAGCTCCTACGAGCAGTACTTC.

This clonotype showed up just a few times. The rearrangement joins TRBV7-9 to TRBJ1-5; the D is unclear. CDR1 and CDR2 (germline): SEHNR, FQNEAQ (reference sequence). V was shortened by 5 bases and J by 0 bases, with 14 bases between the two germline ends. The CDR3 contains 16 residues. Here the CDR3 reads CASSQSGLYSNQPQHF. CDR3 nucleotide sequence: TGTGCCAGCAGCCAATCCGGCTTATATAGCAATCAGCCCCAGCATTTT. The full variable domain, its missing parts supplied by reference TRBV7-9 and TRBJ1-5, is DTGVSQNPRHKITKRGQNVTFRCDPISEHNRLYWYRQTLGQGPEFLTYFQNEAQLEKSRLLSDRFSAERPKGSFSTLEIQRTEQGDSAMYLCASSQSGLYSNQPQHFGDGTRLSIL.

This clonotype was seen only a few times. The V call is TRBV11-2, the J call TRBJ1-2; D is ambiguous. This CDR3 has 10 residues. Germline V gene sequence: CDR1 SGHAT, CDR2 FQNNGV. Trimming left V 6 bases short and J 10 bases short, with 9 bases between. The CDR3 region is CASRAVDYTF. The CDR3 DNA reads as TGTGCCAGCAGGGCGGTGGACTACACCTTC.

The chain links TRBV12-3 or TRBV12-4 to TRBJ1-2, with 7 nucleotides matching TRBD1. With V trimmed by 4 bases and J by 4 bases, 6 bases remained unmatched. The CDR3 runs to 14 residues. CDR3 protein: CASSSSTGSYGYTF. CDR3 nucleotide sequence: TGTGCCAGCAGTTCATCGACAGGGAGCTATGGCTACACCTTC.

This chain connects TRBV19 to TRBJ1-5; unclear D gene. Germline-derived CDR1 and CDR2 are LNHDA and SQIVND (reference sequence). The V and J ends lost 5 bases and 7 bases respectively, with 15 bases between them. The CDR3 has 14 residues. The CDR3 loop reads CASSPMRGRQPQHF. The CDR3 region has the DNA TGTGCCAGTAGTCCCATGAGAGGAAGGCAGCCCCAGCATTTT.

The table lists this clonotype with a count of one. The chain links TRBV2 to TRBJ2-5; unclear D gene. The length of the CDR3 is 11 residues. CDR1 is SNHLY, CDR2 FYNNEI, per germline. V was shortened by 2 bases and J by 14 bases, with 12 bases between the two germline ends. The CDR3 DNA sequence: TGTGCCAGCAGTGAAAAAGGAGCCTGCTACTTC. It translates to CASSEKGACYF.

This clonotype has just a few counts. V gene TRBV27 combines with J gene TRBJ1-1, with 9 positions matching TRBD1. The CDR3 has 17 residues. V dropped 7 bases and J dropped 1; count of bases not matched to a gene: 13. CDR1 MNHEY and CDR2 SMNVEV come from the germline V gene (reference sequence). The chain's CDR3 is CASIPGTGRKGNTEAFF. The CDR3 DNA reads TGTGCCAGCATTCCCGGGACAGGGAGAAAGGGGAACACTGAAGCTTTCTTT.

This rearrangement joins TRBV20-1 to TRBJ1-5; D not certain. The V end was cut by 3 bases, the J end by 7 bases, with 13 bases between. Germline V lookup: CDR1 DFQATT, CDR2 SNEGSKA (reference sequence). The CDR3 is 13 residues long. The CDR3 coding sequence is TGCAGTGCTAGTGCCGCACCGGAGCAGCCCCAGCATTTT. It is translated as CSASAAPEQPQHF.

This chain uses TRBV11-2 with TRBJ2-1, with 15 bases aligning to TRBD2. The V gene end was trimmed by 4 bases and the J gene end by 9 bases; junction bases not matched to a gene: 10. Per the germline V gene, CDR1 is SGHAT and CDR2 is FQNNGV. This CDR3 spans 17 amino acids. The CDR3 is CASSSGPGLAGGSEQFF. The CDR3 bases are TGTGCCAGCAGCTCAGGACCCGGACTAGCGGGGGGGAGTGAGCAGTTCTTC. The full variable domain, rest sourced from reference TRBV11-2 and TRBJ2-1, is EAGVAQSPRYKIIEKRQSVAFWCNPISGHATLYWYQQILGQGPKLLIQFQNNGVVDDSQLPKDRFSAERLKGVDSTLKIQPAKLEDSAVYLCASSSGPGLAGGSEQFFGPGTRLTVL.